The T cell receptor (beta chain) under discussion was sequenced for a study of OX40 agonist ivuxolimab in advanced cancers. Study-level background: Across the patients, intravenous ivuxolimab was delivered every 2 weeks at 0.01 to 10 mg/kg. Patients undergoing dose escalation presented with hepatocellular carcinoma, melanoma, renal cell or head and neck cancer. Age averaged roughly 60 years (range roughly 20 to 90), and approximately 80% were male. Broader study findings: In the 0.1-3.0 mg/kg groups, partial responders showed among the lowest expansion.

Some clones are missing from TCRdb's copy, which holds only in-frame ones; the method was immunoSEQ multiplex PCR. Here the sample spans about 52,000 clones, about 82% being singletons. About this clone: Its antigen is currently unknown.

The TCR comes from an adult with an advanced solid tumor such as melanoma, head and neck, liver or kidney cancer. The sample was CD4+ or CD8+ T cells sorted from blood, taken in a trial of the OX40 agonist ivuxolimab.

CDR3 DNA sequence: TGTGCCAGCAGGCCCGGGACAGTCCAAGAGACCCAGTACTTC. This encodes CASRPGTVQETQYF. This chain connects TRBV11-2 to TRBJ2-5; 7 bases line up with TRBD1. The CDR3 length is 14 residues. V was pared by 6 bases and J by 1 base, with 5 bases of the junction left unmatched. The germline CDR1 and CDR2 sequences are SGHAT and FQNNGV. The whole variable domain, remainder taken from reference TRBV11-2 and TRBJ2-5, is EAGVAQSPRYKIIEKRQSVAFWCNPISGHATLYWYQQILGQGPKLLIQFQNNGVVDDSQLPKDRFSAERLKGVDSTLKIQPAKLEDSAVYLCASRPGTVQETQYFGPGTRLLVL.